This TCR beta chain was identified in a study of regulatory dendritic cells for organ transplantation. Comment on this clone: Its antigen is not identified.

Profiled with immunoSEQ multiplex PCR; TCRdb holds only in-frame clones, not every one. The table lists 30,000 or so clones, approximately 77% of them singletons. The CDR3 covers 12 residues. The germline CDR1 and CDR2 sequences are MNHNY and SVGAGI (reference sequence). Trimming removed 2 bases from V and 4 bases from J, with 5 bases in between. Notes on the study in general: Memory T cells were less diverse than naive, with memory CD8+ most oligoclonal.

The chain carries TRBV6-6 and TRBJ1-1; D unclear. This clonotype was obtained from a human donor in good health. Source material: naive CD8+ T cells from blood. As for subset: CD45RA+ naive T cells. The CDR3 protein is CASSYGRTEAFF. The CDR3 nucleotides are TGTGCCAGCAGTTACGGGCGCACTGAAGCTTTCTTT.